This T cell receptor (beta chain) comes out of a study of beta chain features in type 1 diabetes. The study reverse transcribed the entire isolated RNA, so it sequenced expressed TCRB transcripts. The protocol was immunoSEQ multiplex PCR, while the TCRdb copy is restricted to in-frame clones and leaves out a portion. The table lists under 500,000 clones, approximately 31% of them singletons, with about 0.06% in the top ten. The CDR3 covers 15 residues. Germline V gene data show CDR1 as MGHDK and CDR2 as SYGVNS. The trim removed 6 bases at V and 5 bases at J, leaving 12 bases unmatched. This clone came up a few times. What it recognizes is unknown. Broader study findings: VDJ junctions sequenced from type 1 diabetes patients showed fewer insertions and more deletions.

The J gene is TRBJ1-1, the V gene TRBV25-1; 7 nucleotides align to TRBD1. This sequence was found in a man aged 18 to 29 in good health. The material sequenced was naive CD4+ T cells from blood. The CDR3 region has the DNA TGTGCCAGCAGACGACAGGGCAAGGGGCTTACTGAAGCTTTCTTT. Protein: CASRRQGKGLTEAFF. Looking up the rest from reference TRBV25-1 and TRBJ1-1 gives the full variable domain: EADIYQTPRYLVIGTGKKITLECSQTMGHDKMYWYQQDPGMELHLIHYSYGVNSTEKGDLSSESTVSRIRTEHFPLTLESARPSHTSQYLCASRRQGKGLTEAFFGQGTRLTVV.